This T cell receptor (beta chain) was found in a study of blood T cell repertoires in COVID-19. Recovered participants had two consecutive negative NP/OP PCR tests, healthcare professional clearance, or symptom resolution. The method was immunoSEQ multiplex PCR; TCRdb's version includes in-frame clones alone and lacks a portion of them. The sample consists of roughly 360,000 clones, around 87% of them appearing once. V gave up 7 bases and J gave up 4 bases; unmatched junction bases: 15. The CDR3 sequence is 16 residues long. Germline CDR1 and CDR2: SEHNR and FQNEAQ (reference sequence). The rearrangement uses TRBV7-9 and TRBJ1-2; 7 nucleotides match TRBD1. The sequence came from a young man who had recovered from COVID-19. Sequenced: PBMCs or T cells enriched from blood (not recorded which). CDR3 loop: CASIVDTGESGYGYTF. Here the CDR3 DNA reads TGTGCCAGCATCGTTGACACAGGGGAGTCGGGCTATGGCTACACCTTC.